This record covers a single T cell receptor (beta chain). Original handling: How many nucleated cells were present was estimated from reference gene primer amplification. Here immunoSEQ multiplex PCR was the method, and the copy in TCRdb shows in-frame clones only, minus some. The V and J calls and clone size are taken from that table; D and trimming were inferred from the DNA. The sample holds over 140,000 clones, roughly four fifths seen once. This specimen belongs to a study of blood T cell repertoires in COVID-19. Study-level information: Researchers got acute and convalescent COVID-19 samples from the United States, Italy and Spain. From T cells, B-cell-depleted T cells, or PBMCs came the material, which was cDNA or gDNA.

The CDR3 runs 13 residues. Per germline, CDR1 MNHEY and CDR2 SVGAGI. The V gene lost 8 bases and the J gene lost 7 bases, with 15 bases spanning the gap. The receptor's source is a woman aged 55 to 70 with acute or convalescent COVID-19. The specimen was peripheral blood. This rearrangement joins TRBV6-5 to TRBJ1-5, with no clear D. CDR3 sequence reads: CASSWEVGQPQHF. The CDR3 DNA follows: TGTGCCAGCTCCTGGGAGGTCGGCCAGCCCCAGCATTTT.